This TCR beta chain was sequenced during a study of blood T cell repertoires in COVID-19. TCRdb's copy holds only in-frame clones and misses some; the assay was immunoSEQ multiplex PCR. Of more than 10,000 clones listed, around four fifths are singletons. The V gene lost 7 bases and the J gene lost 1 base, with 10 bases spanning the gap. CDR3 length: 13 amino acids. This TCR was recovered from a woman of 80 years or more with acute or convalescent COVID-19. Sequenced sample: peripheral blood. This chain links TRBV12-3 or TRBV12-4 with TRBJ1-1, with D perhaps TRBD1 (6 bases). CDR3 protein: CASKTQGNTEAFF. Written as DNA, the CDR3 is TGTGCCAGCAAGACACAGGGGAACACTGAAGCTTTCTTT.